The present entry profiles one T cell receptor (beta chain) with its context. The antigen is undetermined. This entry belongs to a study of PD-1 blockade in classical Hodgkin lymphoma. Study-wide results and limits: Patients excluded were those beginning nivolumab under 1 year after ASCT. Lower baseline TCR diversity was reported for newly diagnosed patients than for healthy donors. It was among complete responders that baseline diversity resembled that of newly diagnosed patients. There was a significant rise in CD4+ TCR diversity by C4D1, with no such rise for CD8+.

Each and every patient relapsed after autologous stem cell transplantation, and patients got differing brentuximab vedotin exposure. This CDR3 contains 15 residues. The V gene lost 0 bases and the J gene lost 2 bases, with 11 bases spanning the gap. Germline CDR1 SGHAT, CDR2 FQNNGV. Sequenced by immunoSEQ multiplex PCR; TCRdb stores in-frame clones only, minus some. The sample has tens of thousands of clones, 85% to 90% seen once. V is TRBV11-2 and J is TRBJ2-7; D is perhaps TRBD2 (6 bases). The starting material was peripheral blood mononuclear cells (PBMCs), obtained before the second cycle of nivolumab. The clonotype comes from a human donor with classical Hodgkin lymphoma. CDR3 loop: CASSLEYSGPYEQYF. As DNA, the CDR3 is TGTGCCAGCAGCTTAGAGTATAGCGGTCCCTACGAGCAGTACTTC.